This TCR beta chain was recorded in a study of T cell repertoires in cytomegalovirus infection (dated by TCRdb to the late 2010s). Concerning the study at large: Donor HLA type was relevant to the analysis, as public TCR beta signatures indicated carriage of CMV infection together with the matching HLA type.

A remark on this clonotype: It lacks a known antigen. One base away there is no much larger clone; base qualities are not given.

What the work shows at the level of the full study, not this receptor alone: Carriers of CMV infection plus the relevant HLA type were discriminated by the cumulative frequency of public TCR beta family members in the study cohort and in an independent roughly 370-donor cohort. In the ex vivo response, HLA-C-restricted CMV-specific TCR beta clonotypes were dominant, and in two of eight donors the single most frequent clonotype came from this HLA-C-restricted group.

This sample was sequenced with an Illumina HiSeq 1500. In-frame beta chains were kept once TCRdb had trimmed the public reads at Q25 with fastp and called clones with MiXCR. Each CDR3 protein appears once, grouped with its most common genes and DNA. In this sample the table shows fewer than 300,000 distinct CDR3 sequences, around 25% of which occur a single time. The ten top clones hold around 14% of the sample. From a lookup of the germline V gene (reference sequence), CDR1 and CDR2 are LNHNV and YYDKDF. The junction shows trimming of 0 bases on V and 7 bases on J, plus 9 bases between the germline ends. The CDR3 has 13 amino acids, counting the end cysteine and phenylalanine. The kept DNA is CDR3 alone, 39 bases in frame from the first base.

The TCR was taken from a human donor in good health (CMV status not recorded). Some clones in this sample may be carry-over from other donors' samples. Recombination linked TRBV15 to TRBJ1-2, and TRBD1 may be the D gene, going by 6 matching bases. Specimen: PBMCs. CDR3 sequence: CATSRDRGVGYTF. The DNA is as follows: TGTGCCACCAGCAGAGATAGGGGGGTTGGCTACACCTTC.